This paragraph covers one TCR beta chain sequence. Antigen: not known. Germline V gene data show CDR1 as LNHDA and CDR2 as SQIVND (reference sequence). V shed 5 bases and J 6 bases; nucleotides not matched to a gene: 16. CDR3 length: 19 amino acids. TCRdb recomputed calls from the reads with MiXCR, one row per CDR3 protein. The data contain 650,000 to 900,000 distinct CDR3 sequences, approximately 29% of them singletons. This sample stems from a study of T cell repertoires in cytomegalovirus infection. Study context: Selection of CMV epitopes for the study included recently identified HLA-C-restricted and well-studied HLA-B-restricted ones. Indications came from public TCR beta signatures; they pointed to CMV infection and to a matching HLA type. General study points: Identification of carriers of CMV plus the relevant HLA was performed using cumulative public TCR beta family frequency. It was HLA-C-restricted CMV-specific TCR beta clonotypes that dominated the response ex vivo.

This sequence was found in a human donor in good health (CMV status not recorded). Some clones in this sample may be carry-over from other donors' samples. This sample comprised cultured CD8+ T cells from PBMCs, obtained from culture after CMV antigen stimulation. The rearrangement uses TRBV19 and TRBJ2-3; TRBD2 aligns across 14 bases. CDR3 nucleotide sequence: TGTGCCAGTAGTCTCGACTTCTGGACTAGCGGGGGGCCAGGGGATACGCAGTATTTT. Translated: CASSLDFWTSGGPGDTQYF.